These 27 T cell receptor beta chains share one sample of origin, sequenced in a study of T cell responses to AZD1222 COVID-19 vaccine. Profiled with immunoSEQ multiplex PCR; TCRdb holds only in-frame clones, not every one. The table shows 95,000 to 100,000 clones, with about nine tenths occurring only once. Specimen: peripheral blood, collected on day 0 of AZD1222 vaccination. All receptors come from an adult in good health.

The chain couples TRBV5-8 to TRBJ2-2; TRBD2 might be the D (6 bases). Trimming removed 3 bases from V and 6 bases from J, with 15 bases in between. The length of the CDR3 is 15 residues. Germline CDR1 is SGHTS and CDR2 is YDEGEE. CDR3 coding DNA: TGTGCCAGCAGCTGGAGAGCGGAGGGCGCCGGGGAGCTGTTTTTT. Its protein is CASSWRAEGAGELFF. The full variable domain, its missing parts supplied by reference TRBV5-8 and TRBJ2-2, is EAGVTQSPTHLIKTRGQQATLRCSPISGHTSVYWYQQALGLGLQFLLWYDEGEERNRGNFPPRFSGRQFPNYSSELNVNALELEDSALYLCASSWRAEGAGELFFGEGSRLTVL.

CDR3 residues: CASSSTGGSAGELFF. CDR3 in DNA: TGTGCCAGCAGCTCTACAGGGGGAAGTGCCGGGGAGCTGTTTTTT. The J gene is TRBJ2-2, the V gene TRBV7-6, with 8 nucleotides matching TRBD1. The CDR3 runs 15 residues. Trimming took 4 bases from V and 6 from J; bases not matched to a gene: 7. From germline, CDR1 is SGHVS and CDR2 FNYEAQ.

J is TRBJ1-5 and V is TRBV19; 8 nucleotides line up with TRBD1. This CDR3 spans 17 amino acids. With V trimmed by 1 base and J by 4 bases, 9 bases remained unmatched. The germline V gene has CDR1 LNHDA and CDR2 SQIVND (reference sequence). CDR3: CASSIVRRQGFNQPQHF. CDR3 DNA sequence: TGTGCCAGTAGTATAGTGCGAAGACAGGGGTTTAATCAGCCCCAGCATTTT.

V usage is TRBV27 and J usage is TRBJ2-1; D unclear. The CDR3 covers 14 residues. Germline V gene data show CDR1 as MNHEY and CDR2 as SMNVEV (reference sequence). V lost 8 bases, J lost 2 bases, and 13 bases lay in between. The CDR3 sequence is CASGWATAYNEQFF. As DNA, the CDR3 is TGTGCCAGCGGGTGGGCCACAGCCTACAATGAGCAGTTCTTC.

This clone was detected once. This chain joins TRBV6-1 and TRBJ1-2; 7 bases map to TRBD1. V was pared by 2 bases and J by 8 bases, with 8 bases of the junction left unmatched. This CDR3 region has 14 residues. Looked up from germline, CDR1 is MNHNS and CDR2 is SASEGT. The CDR3 coding sequence is TGTGCCAGCAGTGAACTGGGCCGACAGGGCGGCTACACCTTC. It translates to CASSELGRQGGYTF.

This chain joins TRBV9 and TRBJ2-1; 9 bases line up with TRBD2. V lost 1 base to trimming and J lost 8 bases; unmatched junction nucleotides: 4. The CDR3 loop spans 14 amino acids. The V gene's germline CDR1 is SGDLS and CDR2 YYNGEE. The CDR3 DNA reads as TGTGCCAGCAGCGTAAGCGGGGGGTTCGATGAGCAGTTCTTC. Translated, it gives CASSVSGGFDEQFF.

CDR3 nucleotide sequence: TGTGCCAGCAGCCAAGGGATCCAAGATACGCAGTATTTT. Its translation: CASSQGIQDTQYF. This sequence joins TRBV3-1 (or the pseudogene TRBV3-2) and TRBJ2-3; D uncertain. V dropped 1 base and J dropped 5 bases, with 7 bases sitting between them. CDR3 length equals 13 residues. CDR1 LGHDT and CDR2 YNNKEL come from the germline V gene (reference sequence).

The chain joins TRBV5-6 to TRBJ1-3; possible D gene TRBD1, 6 bases. Between the trimmed V and J ends, which lost 4 bases and 0 bases, there was a span of 14 bases. The CDR3 is made up of 16 amino acids. CDR1 and CDR2 (germline): SGHDT, YYEEEE. This CDR3 reads CASSLIRGYSGNTIYF. In nucleotides, the CDR3 is TGTGCCAGCAGCCTCATCAGGGGCTACTCTGGAAACACCATATATTTT.

The genes are TRBV11-2 and TRBJ2-7; 7 bases map to TRBD1. After removal of 3 bases from V and 2 bases from J, the junction contained 4 bases not matched to a gene. The germline CDR1 and CDR2 sequences are SGHAT and FQNNGV. The CDR3 sequence is 14 residues long. The CDR3 sequence is CASSFGTATYEQYF. The DNA for the CDR3 is TGTGCCAGCAGCTTCGGGACAGCTACCTACGAGCAGTACTTC.

The gene calls are TRBV5-1 and TRBJ1-5; D is uncertain. The CDR3 is 13 residues long. Trimming took off 4 bases at V and 3 bases at J, with 8 bases between the two ends. Germline V gene lookup returns CDR1 SGHRS and CDR2 YFSETQ. The DNA of the CDR3 is TGCGCCAGCAGCCTAGTTCCCAATCAGCCCCAGCATTTT. Its translation: CASSLVPNQPQHF.

This clone turned up a few times. The chain links TRBV5-6 to TRBJ1-1, with a weak D call TRBD1 (5 bases). Trimming shortened V by 1 base and J by 11 bases, and 9 bases separated the two germline ends. CDR3 length equals 11 residues. CDR1 is SGHDT, CDR2 YYEEEE, per germline. CDR3: CASSLTGEAFF. DNA for the CDR3: TGTGCCAGCAGCTTGACAGGCGAGGCTTTCTTT.

This clone came up once. The V gene is TRBV2, the J gene TRBJ1-2, with a tentative D call TRBD1 (5 bases). Between the trimmed V and J ends, which lost 4 bases and 3 bases, there was a span of 9 bases. The germline gives CDR1 SNHLY, CDR2 FYNNEI. The CDR3 covers 13 residues. In DNA, the CDR3 is TGTGCCAGCAGTGCGGGGCTGGACTATGGCTACACCTTC. Translation gives CASSAGLDYGYTF. The whole variable domain, remainder taken from reference TRBV2 and TRBJ1-2, is EPEVTQTPSHQVTQMGQEVILRCVPISNHLYFYWYRQILGQKVEFLVSFYNNEISEKSEIFDDQFSVERPDGSNFTLKIRSTKLEDSAMYFCASSAGLDYGYTFGSGTRLTVV.

The CDR3 bases are TGTGCCAGCAGCCTTCGGGGGAGCAATCAGCCCCAGCATTTT. Amino acid sequence: CASSLRGSNQPQHF. The chain recombines TRBV5-4 with TRBJ1-5, with D tentatively TRBD1 (5 bases). Trimming pared 4 bases from V and 1 base from J, leaving 9 bases between. The CDR3 spans 14 residues. Germline assignment: CDR1 SGHNT and CDR2 YYREEE (reference sequence).

V gene TRBV5-1 combines with J gene TRBJ1-5; no definite D call. Germline V gives CDR1 SGHRS, CDR2 YFSETQ. The CDR3 covers 15 residues. V shed 6 bases and J shed 0 bases, with 13 bases lying between them. CDR3 DNA sequence: TGCGCCAGCACCCCCGACCCAAATAGCAATCAGCCCCAGCATTTT. It translates to CASTPDPNSNQPQHF.

J is TRBJ1-2 and V is TRBV5-5, with D perhaps TRBD1 (6 bases). Per the germline V gene, CDR1 is SGHKS and CDR2 is YYEKEE (reference sequence). CDR3 length: 14 residues. V was shortened by 0 bases and J by 0 bases, with 6 bases between the two germline ends. As DNA, the CDR3 is TGTGCCAGCAGCTTGGACAGGGCTAACTATGGCTACACCTTC. Translated, it gives CASSLDRANYGYTF.

The gene calls are TRBV4-2 and TRBJ1-2, with D perhaps matching TRBD1 (5 bases). Trimming stripped 1 base from V and 2 bases from J, with 14 bases between. In germline, CDR1 is LGHNA, CDR2 YNFKEQ. The CDR3 is 16 amino acids. Here the CDR3 reads CASSQGSVGRNYGYTF. The CDR3 region has the DNA TGTGCCAGCAGCCAAGGTTCTGTGGGACGGAACTATGGCTACACCTTC.

This clone has a single count. The chain couples TRBV6-5 to TRBJ1-1, with TRBD1 identical over 7 bases. This CDR3 has 15 residues. Germline CDR1 and CDR2: MNHEY and SVGAGI. The V gene end was trimmed by 10 bases and the J gene end by 2 bases; junction bases not matched to a gene: 13. Here the CDR3 reads CATGPRQGLNTEAFF. DNA of the CDR3: TGTGCCACCGGCCCACGACAGGGATTAAACACTGAAGCTTTCTTT.

The chain combines TRBV9 with TRBJ2-3; the match to TRBD2 covers 12 bases. The CDR3 has 16 residues. The germline V gene encodes CDR1 SGDLS and CDR2 YYNGEE. V was clipped by 4 bases and J by 5 bases; unmatched bases: 8. The CDR3 DNA is TGTGCCAGCAGCCCCCAGACTAGCGGGGGAGGAGATACGCAGTATTTT. Encoded protein: CASSPQTSGGGDTQYF.

This chain uses TRBV28 with TRBJ1-4; 7 bases fit TRBD1. Looked up from germline, CDR1 is MDHEN and CDR2 is SYDVKM. V trimming: 6 bases; J trimming: 8 bases; junction bases outside the gene matches: 12. The CDR3 is 15 amino acids. CDR3 amino acids: CASRRLTGNEEKLFF. CDR3 sequence (DNA): TGTGCCAGCAGGCGCCTGACAGGGAATGAGGAAAAACTGTTTTTT.

This clone was recorded once. The chain couples TRBV9 to TRBJ2-1; D assignment may be TRBD1 or TRBD2 (5 bases each). V lost 3 bases, J lost 2 bases, and 18 bases lay in between. The germline gives CDR1 SGDLS, CDR2 YYNGEE. This CDR3 contains 17 residues. The CDR3 sequence: CASSERDLTATYNEQFF. In DNA form, the CDR3 reads TGTGCCAGCAGCGAGAGGGACCTAACGGCTACCTACAATGAGCAGTTCTTC.

The gene calls are TRBV5-4 and TRBJ1-5; D is ambiguous. Per the germline V gene, CDR1 is SGHNT and CDR2 is YYREEE (reference sequence). V dropped 0 bases and J dropped 4 bases, with 5 bases sitting between them. The CDR3 is made up of 13 amino acids. The CDR3 coding sequence is TGTGCCAGCAGCTTGGGGTATAATCAGCCCCAGCATTTT. Translation: CASSLGYNQPQHF.

J is TRBJ2-1 and V is TRBV3-1 (or the pseudogene TRBV3-2); 12 bases map to TRBD1. The CDR3 is 15 residues long. The germline CDR1 and CDR2 sequences are LGHDT and YNNKEL (reference sequence). V was pared by 4 bases and J by 12 bases, with 10 bases of the junction left unmatched. CDR3 sequence (DNA): TGTGCCAGCAGCCGCCGGGACAGGGGGCTCCTTTGGCAGTTCTTC. Amino acids: CASSRRDRGLLWQFF.

The V gene is TRBV29-1, the J gene TRBJ1-1; D call uncertain. This CDR3 region has 13 residues. CDR1 and CDR2 from the germline V gene are SQVTM and ANQGSEA. V gave up 1 base and J gave up 0 bases, with 6 bases separating them. CDR3 coding DNA: TGCAGCGTTGAAGGCTATTTGAACACTGAAGCTTTCTTT. Residues: CSVEGYLNTEAFF.

The gene calls are TRBV5-1 and TRBJ2-2; the D gene could be TRBD1 or TRBD2 (5 bases each). Between the trimmed V and J ends, which lost 4 bases and 7 bases, there was a span of 14 bases. Germline CDR1 is SGHRS and CDR2 is YFSETQ. The CDR3 consists of 14 residues. DNA of the CDR3: TGCGCCAGCAGCATACAGAGGGGTGTCGGGGAGCTGTTTTTT. This sequence encodes CASSIQRGVGELFF.

The chain has TRBV6-1 and TRBJ1-6; 7 nucleotides agree with TRBD1. The V gene's germline CDR1 is MNHNS and CDR2 SASEGT. V gave up 4 bases and J gave up 3 bases; unmatched junction bases: 6. This CDR3 is built from 16 residues. The CDR3 sequence: CASSGRDRVYNSPLHF. DNA for the CDR3: TGTGCCAGCAGTGGGCGTGACAGGGTCTATAATTCACCCCTCCACTTT.

The chain couples TRBV30 to TRBJ1-5; 7 bases match TRBD1. Germline loops: CDR1 GTSNPN, CDR2 SVGIG (reference sequence). The CDR3 extends over 13 amino acids. Germline trimming cut 0 bases from V and 6 bases from J; bases unmatched to any gene: 2. The CDR3 region is CAWSVRGRQPQHF. As DNA, the CDR3 is TGTGCCTGGAGTGTAAGGGGGCGTCAGCCCCAGCATTTT. The complete variable domain, with remaining parts taken from reference TRBV30 and TRBJ1-5, reads SQTIHQWPATLVQPVGSPLSLECTVEGTSNPNLYWYRQAAGRGLQLLFYSVGIGQISSEVPQNLSASRPQDRQFILSSKKLLLSDSGFYLCAWSVRGRQPQHFGDGTRLSIL.

V usage is TRBV2 and J usage is TRBJ1-2, with TRBD1 as a possible D gene (6 bases). The CDR3 has 15 residues. Trimming removed 7 bases from V and 5 bases from J, with 20 bases in between. CDR1 and CDR2 (germline): SNHLY, FYNNEI. CDR3 bases: TGTGCCAGCAATCTACTCGCCGGGGGACATTATGGCTACACCTTC. Its translation: CASNLLAGGHYGYTF.